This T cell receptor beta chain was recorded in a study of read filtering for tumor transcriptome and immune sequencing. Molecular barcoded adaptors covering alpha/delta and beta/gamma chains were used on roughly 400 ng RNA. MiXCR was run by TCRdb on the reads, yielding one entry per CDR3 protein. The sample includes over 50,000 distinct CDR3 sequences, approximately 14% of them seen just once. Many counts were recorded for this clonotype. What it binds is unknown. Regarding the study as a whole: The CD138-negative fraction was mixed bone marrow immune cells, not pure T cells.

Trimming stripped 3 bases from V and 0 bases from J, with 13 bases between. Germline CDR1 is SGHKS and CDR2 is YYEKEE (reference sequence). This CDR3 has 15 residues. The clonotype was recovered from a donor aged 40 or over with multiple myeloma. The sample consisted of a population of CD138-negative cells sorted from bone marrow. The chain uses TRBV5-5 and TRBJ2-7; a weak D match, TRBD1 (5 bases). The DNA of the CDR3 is TGTGCCAGCAGCTCGCAAAGTGGGGCCTCCTACGAGCAGTACTTC. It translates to CASSSQSGASYEQYF.